This T cell receptor beta chain was identified during a study of monozygotic twins with inflammatory bowel disease. Findings and caveats of the study: A distinction between different T cell subtypes was not possible. Lower TCRbeta diversity (inverse Simpson) was seen in IBD patients than in healthy co-twins.

Per sample, reverse transcription was split into eight reactions. For each CDR3 protein, TCRdb gives one entry from its re-call of the 5' RACE reads, without DNA. The sample totals fewer than 200,000 distinct CDR3 sequences. Regarding this clonotype: The target antigen is unknown.

CDR3 size: 14 residues. Per germline, CDR1 SQVTM and CDR2 ANQGSEA. V gene TRBV29-1 combines with J gene TRBJ1-2. Material: blood. The clonotype comes from a human donor with ulcerative colitis or Crohn's disease, or a healthy co-twin of an affected twin (not recorded which). Here the CDR3 reads CSVGRDVGNYGYTF.